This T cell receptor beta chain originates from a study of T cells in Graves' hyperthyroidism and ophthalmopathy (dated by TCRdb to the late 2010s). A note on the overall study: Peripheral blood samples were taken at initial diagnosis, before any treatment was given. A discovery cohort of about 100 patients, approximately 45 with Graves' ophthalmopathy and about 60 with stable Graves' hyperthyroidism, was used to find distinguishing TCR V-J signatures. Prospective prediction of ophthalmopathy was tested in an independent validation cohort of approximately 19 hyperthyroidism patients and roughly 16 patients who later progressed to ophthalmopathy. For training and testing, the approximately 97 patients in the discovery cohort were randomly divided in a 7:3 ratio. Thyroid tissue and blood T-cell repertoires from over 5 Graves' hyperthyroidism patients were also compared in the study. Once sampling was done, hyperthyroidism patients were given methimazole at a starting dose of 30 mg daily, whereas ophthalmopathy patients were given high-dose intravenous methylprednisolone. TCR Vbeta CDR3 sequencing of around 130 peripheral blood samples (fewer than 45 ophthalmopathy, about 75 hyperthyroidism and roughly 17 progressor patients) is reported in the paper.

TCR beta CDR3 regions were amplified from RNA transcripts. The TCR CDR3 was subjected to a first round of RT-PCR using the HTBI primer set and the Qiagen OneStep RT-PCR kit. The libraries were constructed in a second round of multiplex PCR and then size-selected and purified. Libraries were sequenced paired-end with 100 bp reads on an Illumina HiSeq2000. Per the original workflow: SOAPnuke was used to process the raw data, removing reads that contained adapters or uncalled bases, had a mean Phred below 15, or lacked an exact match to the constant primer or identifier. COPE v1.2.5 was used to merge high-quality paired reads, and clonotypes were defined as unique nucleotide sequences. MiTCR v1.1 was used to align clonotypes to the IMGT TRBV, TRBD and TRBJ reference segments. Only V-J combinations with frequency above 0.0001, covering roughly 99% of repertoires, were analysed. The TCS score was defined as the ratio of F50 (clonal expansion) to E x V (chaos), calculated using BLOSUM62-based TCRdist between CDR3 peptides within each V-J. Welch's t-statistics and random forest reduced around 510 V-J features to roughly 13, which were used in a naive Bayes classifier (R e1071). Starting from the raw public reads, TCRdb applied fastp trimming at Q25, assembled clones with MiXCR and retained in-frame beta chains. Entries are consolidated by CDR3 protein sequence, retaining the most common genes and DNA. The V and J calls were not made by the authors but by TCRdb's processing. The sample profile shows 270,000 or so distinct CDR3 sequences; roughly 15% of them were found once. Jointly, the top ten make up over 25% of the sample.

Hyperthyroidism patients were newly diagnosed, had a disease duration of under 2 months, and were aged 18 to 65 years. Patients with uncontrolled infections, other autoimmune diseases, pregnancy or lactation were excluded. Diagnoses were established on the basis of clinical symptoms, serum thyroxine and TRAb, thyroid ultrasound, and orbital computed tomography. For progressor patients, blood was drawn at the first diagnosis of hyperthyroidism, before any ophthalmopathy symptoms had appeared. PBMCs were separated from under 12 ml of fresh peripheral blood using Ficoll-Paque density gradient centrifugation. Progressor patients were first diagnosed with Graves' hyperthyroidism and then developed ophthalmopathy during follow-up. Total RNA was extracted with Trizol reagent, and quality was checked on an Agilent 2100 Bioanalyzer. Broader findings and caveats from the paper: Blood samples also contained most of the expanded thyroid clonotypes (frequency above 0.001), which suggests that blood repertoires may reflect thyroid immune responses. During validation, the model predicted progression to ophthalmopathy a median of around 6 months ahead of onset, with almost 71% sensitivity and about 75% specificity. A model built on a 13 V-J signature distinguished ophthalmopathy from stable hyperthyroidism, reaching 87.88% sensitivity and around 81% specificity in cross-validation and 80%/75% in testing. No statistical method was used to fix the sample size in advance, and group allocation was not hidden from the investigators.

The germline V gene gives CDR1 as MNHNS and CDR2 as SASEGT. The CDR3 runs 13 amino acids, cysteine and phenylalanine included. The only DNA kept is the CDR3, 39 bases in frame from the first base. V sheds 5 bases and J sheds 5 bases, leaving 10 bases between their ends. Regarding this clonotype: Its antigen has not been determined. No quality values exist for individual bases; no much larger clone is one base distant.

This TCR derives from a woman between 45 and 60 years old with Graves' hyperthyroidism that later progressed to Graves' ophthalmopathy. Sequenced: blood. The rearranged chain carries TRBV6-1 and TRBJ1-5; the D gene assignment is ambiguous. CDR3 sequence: CASSSPVHQPQHF. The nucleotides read TGTGCCAGCAGTTCTCCGGTCCATCAGCCCCAGCATTTT.